The 16 T cell receptor beta chains in this list originate from one sample, sequenced in a study of T cell repertoires in cytomegalovirus infection. TCRdb reanalysed the reads using MiXCR and keeps one entry per CDR3 protein. The sample contains roughly 280,000 distinct CDR3 sequences, approximately 10% of which appear only once. The sequenced sample was PBMCs. Every receptor here comes from a human donor in good health (CMV status not recorded). Some clones in this sample may be carry-over from other donors' samples.

Many counts were recorded for this clonotype. The chain links TRBV11-2 to TRBJ1-1; 7 nucleotides line up with TRBD1. The CDR3 has 15 residues. Per the germline V gene, CDR1 is SGHAT and CDR2 is FQNNGV. V shed 4 bases, J shed 0 bases, and the junction held 5 bases outside the gene matches. The CDR3 DNA reads as TGTGCCAGCAGCTCGGGACAGTTCGTGAACACTGAAGCTTTCTTT. It is translated as CASSSGQFVNTEAFF.

This clonotype was detected many times. The CDR3 DNA follows: TGTGCCTGGATAGGACCCCATGGAGCTTTCTTT. Its translation is CAWIGPHGAFF. This chain connects TRBV30 to TRBJ1-1; D remains unclear. Trimming removed 4 bases from V and 10 bases from J, with 13 bases in between. The germline CDR1 and CDR2 sequences are GTSNPN and SVGIG (reference sequence). This CDR3 comprises 11 residues.

There are many counts of this clonotype. This chain uses TRBV7-2 with TRBJ1-6; TRBD1 is a possible D gene (5 bases). The length of the CDR3 is 16 residues. In germline, CDR1 is SGHTA, CDR2 FQGNSA. Deletions cut 1 base from V and 5 bases from J, with 12 bases between. The CDR3 is CASSLDGQGHNSPLHF. The DNA for the CDR3 is TGTGCCAGCAGCTTAGATGGGCAGGGTCATAATTCACCCCTCCACTTT. The whole variable domain, filled in from reference TRBV7-2 and TRBJ1-6, reads GAGVSQSPSNKVTEKGKDVELRCDPISGHTALYWYRQSLGQGLEFLIYFQGNSAPDKSGLPSDRFSAERTGGSVSTLTIQRTQQEDSAVYLCASSLDGQGHNSPLHFGNGTRLTVT.

This sequence joins TRBV20-1 and TRBJ2-5; 8 bases map to TRBD2. This CDR3 is 14 amino acids long. The V gene's germline CDR1 is DFQATT and CDR2 SNEGSKA (reference sequence). Unmatched junction bases numbered 2, after V lost 0 bases and J lost 2 bases. CDR3 residues: CSARDAGGQETQYF. Written as DNA, the CDR3 is TGCAGTGCTAGAGACGCGGGGGGACAAGAGACCCAGTACTTC.

This clonotype was picked up many times. The CDR3 region has the DNA TGCAGCGTGAACTCGGGACAGGGTGGAGAGCAGTACTTC. Translating it yields CSVNSGQGGEQYF. This chain connects TRBV29-1 to TRBJ2-7; the match to TRBD1 covers 9 bases. The germline gives CDR1 SQVTM, CDR2 ANQGSEA. This CDR3 spans 13 amino acids. J was trimmed by 7 bases and V by 6 bases; bases with no gene match: 10.

This clonotype was detected ten times or more. The gene calls are TRBV12-5 and TRBJ1-1; D is uncertain. The CDR3 extends over 13 amino acids. Germline V gives CDR1 LGHNT, CDR2 FRNRAP. The V and J ends lost 1 base and 4 bases respectively, with 7 bases between them. CDR3 in DNA: TGTGCTAGTGGTTTGGACAGAGGCACTGAAGCTTTCTTT. It yields the protein CASGLDRGTEAFF.

This clonotype was seen only a few times. The genes are TRBV14 and TRBJ2-1, with D possibly matching TRBD2 (6 bases). With 4 bases removed from V and 8 bases from J, the gap between germline ends came to 15 bases. The CDR3 extends over 14 amino acids. Germline values: CDR1 SGHDN, CDR2 FVKESK. CDR3 in DNA: TGTGCCAGCAGCCCCTTGCGGGGATCGGATGAGCAGTTCTTC. Protein sequence: CASSPLRGSDEQFF. The full variable domain, its missing parts supplied by reference TRBV14 and TRBJ2-1, is EAGVTQFPSHSVIEKGQTVTLRCDPISGHDNLYWYRRVMGKEIKFLLHFVKESKQDESGMPNNRFLAERTGGTYSTLKVQPAELEDSGVYFCASSPLRGSDEQFFGPGTRLTVL.

This chain connects TRBV7-9 to TRBJ1-2, with D possibly TRBD1 on 6 matching bases. Germline values: CDR1 SEHNR, CDR2 FQNEAQ (reference sequence). CDR3 length: 13 residues. Between the trimmed V and J ends, which lost 6 bases and 8 bases, there was a span of 16 bases. The CDR3 sequence is CASRPLRTDGYTF. The CDR3 DNA sequence: TGTGCCAGCAGACCTTTAAGGACAGACGGCTACACCTTC.

The CDR3 protein is CASSSGQGHTEAFF. CDR3 nucleotide sequence: TGCGCCAGCAGCTCGGGACAGGGCCACACTGAAGCTTTCTTT. The chain is built from TRBV5-1 and TRBJ1-1; 9 positions match TRBD1. V gave up 3 bases and J gave up 3 bases; unmatched junction bases: 3. The germline V gene has CDR1 SGHRS and CDR2 YFSETQ. The CDR3 has 14 residues.

This clonotype occurred many times. The gene calls are TRBV7-2 and TRBJ1-2; the D gene is possibly TRBD1 (6 bases). There are 14 residues in the CDR3. Germline V lookup: CDR1 SGHTA, CDR2 FQGNSA. Trimming removed 4 bases at V and 5 bases at J, with 14 bases between. Here the CDR3 reads CASSSTGQGYGYTF. The CDR3 DNA reads as TGTGCCAGCAGCTCTACAGGGCAGGGATATGGCTACACCTTC.

The table lists this clonotype with many counts. J is TRBJ2-1 and V is TRBV7-2; 10 bases are a match to TRBD2. V gave up 4 bases and J gave up 8 bases; unmatched junction bases: 17. The CDR3 spans 18 residues. CDR1 SGHTA and CDR2 FQGNSA come from the germline V gene. CDR3 protein: CASSSTPGGSGGAYEQFF. The CDR3, as DNA: TGTGCCAGCAGCTCAACCCCTGGGGGGAGCGGGGGGGCCTATGAGCAGTTCTTC.

This clonotype has ten or more counts. This chain connects TRBV7-2 to TRBJ1-1, with 9 bases matching TRBD1. Germline V gives CDR1 SGHTA, CDR2 FQGNSA. Trimming removed 2 bases from V and 1 base from J; junction bases left unmatched: 2. The CDR3 covers 15 residues. The CDR3 loop reads CASSLRTGANTEAFF. DNA of the CDR3: TGTGCCAGCAGCTTACGGACAGGGGCGAACACTGAAGCTTTCTTT.

A word on this clonotype: A much larger clone differs by one base, so this may be a read error. The chain combines TRBV12-3 or TRBV12-4 with TRBJ1-1; D not certain. The germline V and J ends were trimmed by 7 bases and 5 bases, with 14 bases remaining between them. The CDR3 runs to 13 residues. CDR3 sequence reads: CASTLFRVTEAFF. The CDR3 DNA reads as TGTGCCAGCACCTTATTTCGAGTGACTGAAGCTTTCTTT.

The sample holds many counts of this clonotype. The V gene is TRBV10-3, the J gene TRBJ1-1; tentative D call: TRBD1 (6 bases). Germline values: CDR1 ENHRY, CDR2 SYGVKD. The V and J ends lost 10 bases and 0 bases respectively, with 12 bases between them. CDR3 length equals 13 residues. In DNA form, the CDR3 reads TGTGCCACTGCGGGACACCTGAACACTGAAGCTTTCTTT. Its translation: CATAGHLNTEAFF.

This clonotype was observed many times. The chain is built from TRBV14 and TRBJ2-2, with TRBD2 matching over 10 bases. Unmatched junction bases numbered 11, after V lost 1 base and J lost 0 bases. The germline V gene encodes CDR1 SGHDN and CDR2 FVKESK. The CDR3 is 20 amino acids. The CDR3 sequence: CASSQVPRVAGGANTGELFF. CDR3 DNA: TGTGCCAGCAGCCAAGTCCCACGAGTAGCGGGGGGAGCGAACACCGGGGAGCTGTTTTTT.

This clonotype showed up many times. This chain joins TRBV7-2 and TRBJ2-7; 8 bases line up with TRBD2. V was pared by 5 bases and J by 0 bases, with 12 bases of the junction left unmatched. The CDR3 is 17 residues long. Germline loops: CDR1 SGHTA, CDR2 FQGNSA. The DNA for the CDR3 is TGTGCCAGCAGCACATTTCCGGGACTAGGAAGCTCCTACGAGCAGTACTTC. It codes for CASSTFPGLGSSYEQYF.